This TCR beta chain was retrieved from a study of blood T cell repertoires in COVID-19. Profiling relied on immunoSEQ multiplex PCR, and the TCRdb table lists in-frame clones only, not all of them. The sample has over 200,000 clones, approximately 91% seen once. Trimming removed 3 bases at V and 1 base at J, with 6 bases between. This CDR3 contains 13 residues. The germline V gene encodes CDR1 LNHDA and CDR2 SQIVND (reference sequence). The receptor was derived from a man aged 35 to 55 with acute or convalescent COVID-19. Input material: peripheral blood. The J gene is TRBJ1-2, the V gene TRBV19, with D tentatively TRBD1 (5 bases). CDR3 in DNA: TGTGCCAGTAGTATGGGGCTTAACTATGGCTACACCTTC. This gives the protein CASSMGLNYGYTF.